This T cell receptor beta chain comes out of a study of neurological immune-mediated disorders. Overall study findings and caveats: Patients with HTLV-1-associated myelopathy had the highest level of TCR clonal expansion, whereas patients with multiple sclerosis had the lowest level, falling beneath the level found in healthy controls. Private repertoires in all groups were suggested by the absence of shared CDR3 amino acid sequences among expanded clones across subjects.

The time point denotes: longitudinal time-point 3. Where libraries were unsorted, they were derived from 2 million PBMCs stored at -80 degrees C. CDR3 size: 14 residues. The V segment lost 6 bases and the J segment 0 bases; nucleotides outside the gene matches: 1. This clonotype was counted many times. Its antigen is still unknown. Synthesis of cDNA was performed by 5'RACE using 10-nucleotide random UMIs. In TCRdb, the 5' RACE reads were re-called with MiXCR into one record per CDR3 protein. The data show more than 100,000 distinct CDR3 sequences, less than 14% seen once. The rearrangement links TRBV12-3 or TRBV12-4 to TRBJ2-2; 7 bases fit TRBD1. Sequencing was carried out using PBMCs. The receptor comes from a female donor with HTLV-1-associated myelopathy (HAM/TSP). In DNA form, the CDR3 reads TGTGCCAGCAGGGACAGGTCGAACACCGGGGAGCTGTTTTTT. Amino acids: CASRDRSNTGELFF.